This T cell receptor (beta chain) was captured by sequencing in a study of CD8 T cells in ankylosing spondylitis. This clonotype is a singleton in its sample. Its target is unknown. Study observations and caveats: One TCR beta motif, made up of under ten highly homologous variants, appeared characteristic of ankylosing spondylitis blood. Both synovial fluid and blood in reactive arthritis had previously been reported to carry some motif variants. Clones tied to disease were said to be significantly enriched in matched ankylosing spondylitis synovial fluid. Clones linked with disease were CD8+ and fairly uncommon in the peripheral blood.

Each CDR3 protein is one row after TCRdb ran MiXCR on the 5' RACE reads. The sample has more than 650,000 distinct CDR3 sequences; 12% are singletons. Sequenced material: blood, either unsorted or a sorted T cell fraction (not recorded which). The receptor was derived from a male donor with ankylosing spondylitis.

CDR3 residues: CASSPPSRNQETQYF. Written as DNA, the CDR3 is TGTGCCAGCTCACCACCGAGCAGGAATCAAGAGACCCAGTACTTC. The rearrangement joins TRBV18 to TRBJ2-5; no clear D. CDR3 length equals 15 residues. Deletions cut 0 bases from V and 2 bases from J, with 10 bases between. Germline V CDR1 and CDR2: KGHSH, LQKENI. The complete variable domain, with remaining parts taken from reference TRBV18 and TRBJ2-5, reads NAGVMQNPRHLVRRRGQEARLRCSPMKGHSHVYWYRQLPEEGLKFMVYLQKENIIDESGMPKERFSAEFPKEGPSILRIQQVVRGDSAAYFCASSPPSRNQETQYFGPGTRLLVL.